A selection of T cell receptor beta chains follows, all from one sample in a study of shared clonotypes between healthy human individuals. The protocol was immunoSEQ multiplex PCR, while the TCRdb copy is restricted to in-frame clones and leaves out a portion. Among approximately 400,000 clones listed, just over 95% were seen once. The source material was memory CD8+ T cells sorted from blood. These receptors came from a man aged 25 to 40 in good health. CDR3s include the opening cysteine and the closing phenylalanine or tryptophan. The order of the fields is V gene, clone size, J gene, D gene, CDR3 protein, CDR3 DNA. A D gene is named only where the DNA matches it firmly. Clone size appears in some rows only: once, few, many, or a class for an expanded clone.

>TRBV10-2|NA|TRBJ2-7|NA
CASSESTAGQYF
TGCGCCAGCAGTGAGTCGACCGCAGGGCAGTACTTC
>TRBV5-1|NA|TRBJ2-5|TRBD2
CASSPPGGQETQYF
TGCGCCAGCAGCCCCCCGGGGGGACAAGAGACCCAGTACTTC
>TRBV18|once|TRBJ1-1|TRBD1
CASSPGTGATEAFF
TGTGCCAGCTCCCCCGGGACAGGGGCCACTGAAGCTTTCTTT
>TRBV10-3|NA|TRBJ2-3|NA
CAISEFSSGGTDTQYF
TGTGCCATCAGTGAGTTCTCCAGCGGAGGCACAGATACGCAGTATTTT
>TRBV29-1|NA|TRBJ2-1|NA
CSVMSNLREQFF
TGCAGCGTTATGTCCAACTTACGTGAGCAGTTCTTC
>TRBV18|NA|TRBJ2-2|NA
CASSPSVGVTGELFF
TGTGCCAGCTCACCATCGGTTGGAGTCACCGGGGAGCTGTTTTTT
>TRBV7-2|NA|TRBJ2-1|NA
CASSLGGDSYNEQFF
TGTGCCAGCAGCTTAGGGGGAGATTCTTACAATGAGCAGTTCTTC
>TRBV7-8|NA|TRBJ2-1|TRBD2
CASSLGRAGISYNEQFF
TGTGCCAGCAGCTTAGGGCGAGCGGGGATCTCCTACAATGAGCAGTTCTTC
>TRBV28|once|TRBJ2-3|TRBD2
CASPTPRLARPGTQYF
TGTGCCAGCCCTACCCCCCGACTAGCGAGGCCCGGTACGCAGTATTTT
>TRBV6-5|NA|TRBJ2-6|NA
CASSPRVSGANVLTF
TGTGCCAGCAGCCCCAGGGTCTCTGGGGCCAACGTCCTGACTTTC
>TRBV27|NA|TRBJ1-2|TRBD1
CASSLTGGRVNYGYTF
TGTGCCAGCAGCTTGACAGGGGGGAGGGTCAACTATGGCTACACCTTC
>TRBV7-6|NA|TRBJ1-2|TRBD1
CASSLGTGEGYTF
TGTGCCAGCAGCTTGGGAACAGGGGAAGGCTACACCTTC
>TRBV28|NA|TRBJ2-5|TRBD2
CASRTSGRPYGTQYF
TGTGCCAGCAGAACTAGCGGGAGGCCTTATGGGACCCAGTACTTC
>TRBV18|NA|TRBJ2-4|TRBD2
CASSPPSGRGNIQYF
TGTGCCAGCTCACCACCGAGCGGGAGGGGGAACATTCAGTACTTC
>TRBV15|NA|TRBJ1-5|TRBD1
CATSREKDRGQPQHF
TGTGCCACCAGCAGAGAAAAGGACAGGGGGCAGCCCCAGCATTTT
>TRBV10-3|NA|TRBJ2-1|TRBD1
CAISDLGTGGYNEQFF
TGTGCCATCAGTGACCTCGGGACAGGGGGCTACAATGAGCAGTTCTTC
>TRBV28|NA|TRBJ2-2|NA
CASTERGDGELFF
TGTGCCAGCACTGAGAGGGGCGACGGGGAGCTGTTTTTT
>TRBV28|NA|TRBJ1-5|NA
CASRGGHFNQPQHF
TGTGCCAGCAGAGGGGGACACTTCAATCAGCCCCAGCATTTT
>TRBV28|NA|TRBJ2-1|NA
CAIHEGASGYNEQFF
TGTGCCATCCACGAGGGGGCTAGCGGTTACAATGAGCAGTTCTTC
>TRBV7-6|NA|TRBJ2-7|TRBD1
CASSSKPGQTSYEQYF
TGTGCCAGCAGCTCCAAACCGGGACAGACCTCCTACGAGCAGTACTTC
>TRBV6-1|NA|TRBJ2-5|NA
CASKGRGREETQYF
TGTGCCAGCAAGGGCAGGGGGAGGGAAGAGACCCAGTACTTC
>TRBV18|NA|TRBJ1-5|NA
CASSPPGQPQHF
TGTGCCAGCTCACCACCTGGGCAGCCCCAGCATTTT
>TRBV15|NA|TRBJ2-4|NA
CATSSGNGDIQYF
TGTGCCACCAGCAGCGGCAATGGAGACATTCAGTACTTC
>TRBV19|NA|TRBJ2-2|TRBD1
CASSRTGTGELFF
TGTGCCAGTAGTAGGACAGGCACCGGGGAGCTGTTTTTT
>TRBV29-1|NA|TRBJ2-3|TRBD2
CSATGVAGPTDTQYF
TGCAGCGCCACGGGGGTAGCGGGGCCCACAGATACGCAGTATTTT
>TRBV9|NA|TRBJ2-3|TRBD2
CASSVGPSGIYFTDTQYF
TGTGCCAGCAGCGTAGGGCCTAGCGGGATTTACTTCACAGATACGCAGTATTTT
>TRBV19|NA|TRBJ1-5|NA
CASSRKNRIYSNQPQHF
TGTGCCAGTAGTAGAAAAAACAGGATCTATAGCAATCAGCCCCAGCATTTT
>TRBV10-3|NA|TRBJ2-7|NA
CAISESTGPPYEQYF
TGTGCCATCAGTGAGTCGACGGGACCACCCTACGAGCAGTACTTC
>TRBV10-2|NA|TRBJ2-3|NA
CATQSDTQYF
TGCGCCACTCAGTCCGATACGCAGTATTTT
>TRBV9|few|TRBJ2-7|TRBD2
CASSGTSGNEQYF
TGTGCCAGCAGCGGGACTAGCGGGAACGAGCAGTACTTC
>TRBV2|NA|TRBJ2-7|NA
CASNRVYEQYF
TGTGCCAGCAACAGGGTCTACGAGCAGTACTTC
>TRBV5-1|NA|TRBJ2-4|TRBD1
CASSPGQGATKNIQYF
TGCGCCAGCAGCCCCGGACAGGGGGCGACCAAAAACATTCAGTACTTC
>TRBV5-4|NA|TRBJ2-1|TRBD1
CASSLGGDRGEQFF
TGTGCCAGCAGCTTGGGGGGGGACAGGGGTGAGCAGTTCTTC
>TRBV13|NA|TRBJ1-1|NA
CASSLVGNTEAFF
TGTGCCAGCAGCTTAGTTGGGAACACTGAAGCTTTCTTT
>TRBV7-9|NA|TRBJ2-7|NA
CASARGQGYEQYF
TGTGCCAGCGCGAGGGGACAAGGCTACGAGCAGTACTTC
>TRBV4-2|NA|TRBJ2-7|TRBD2
CASSQDGDYSYEQYF
TGTGCCAGCAGCCAAGATGGGGACTACTCCTACGAGCAGTACTTC
>TRBV9|NA|TRBJ2-1|NA
CASSVGLSGASYEQFF
TGTGCCAGCAGCGTAGGTTTAAGTGGAGCGAGTTATGAGCAGTTCTTC
>TRBV19|NA|TRBJ2-7|TRBD2
CASSILVGGRTYEQYF
TGTGCCAGTAGTATTTTGGTTGGCGGGAGAACCTACGAGCAGTACTTC